The sequence of this TCR beta chain was determined in a study of response to subunit inactivated influenza vaccine. TCRdb re-derived calls from the RT-PCR reads in MiXCR, one entry per CDR3 protein. The data hold fewer than 400,000 distinct CDR3 sequences, with 20% to 25% observed a single time. Study-wide results and caveats: The authors suggested that every seasonal influenza vaccination recruits few new T cells.

V shed 1 base and J 1 base; nucleotides not matched to a gene: 6. Germline V gives CDR1 SEHNR, CDR2 FQNEAQ (reference sequence). The CDR3 consists of 16 residues. In this sample, this clonotype turned up a few times. As yet, its antigen is unknown. V and J are TRBV7-9 and TRBJ2-5; 7 positions agree with TRBD2. Sample: PBMCs from blood, taken approximately 20 months after vaccination. The sequence was obtained from a man between 45 and 75 years old who received an inactivated influenza vaccine. The CDR3 nucleotides read TGTGCCAGCAGCTTAGGACGGTCTAGCGGCCAAGAGACCCAGTACTTC. Translating gives CASSLGRSSGQETQYF. Full variable domain (rest looked up from reference TRBV7-9 and TRBJ2-5): DTGVSQNPRHKITKRGQNVTFRCDPISEHNRLYWYRQTLGQGPEFLTYFQNEAQLEKSRLLSDRFSAERPKGSFSTLEIQRTEQGDSAMYLCASSLGRSSGQETQYFGPGTRLLVL.